The 14 T cell receptor beta chains below all came from one sample that was sequenced in a study of brain T cells in children with intractable seizures. Repertoires were generated with immunoSEQ multiplex PCR, while TCRdb's copy carries only in-frame clones and drops some. The table has about 320,000 clones, 93% seen once. Regarding time point: blood from clinic visit 5 months post-surgery; TSC patient then seizure free. The specimen was peripheral blood, collected 5 to 6 months after surgery. Every receptor here comes from a boy under two years old with tuberous sclerosis and intractable seizures.

V usage is TRBV12-3 or TRBV12-4 and J usage is TRBJ1-4, with TRBD1 identical over 7 bases. The CDR3 runs to 12 residues. Trimming took 5 bases from V and 8 from J; bases not matched to a gene: 2. The chain's CDR3 is CASSLQGEKLFF. CDR3 sequence (DNA): TGTGCCAGCAGTCTACAGGGGGAAAAACTGTTTTTT.

Only one count was recorded for this clone. This chain connects TRBV27 to TRBJ1-4; D is perhaps TRBD1 (5 bases). Trimming pared 10 bases from V and 8 bases from J, leaving 11 bases between. CDR3 length: 11 amino acids. Germline values: CDR1 MNHEY, CDR2 SMNVEV (reference sequence). CDR3 coding DNA: TGTGCCACAGGGAGGGGAGAAAAACTGTTTTTT. Translated, it gives CATGRGEKLFF.

The rearrangement joins TRBV25-1 to TRBJ1-6; 8 nucleotides match TRBD1. Germline V gives CDR1 MGHDK, CDR2 SYGVNS. V was pared by 6 bases and J by 10 bases, with 11 bases of the junction left unmatched. The CDR3 has 15 amino acids. The CDR3 nucleotides are TGTGCCAGCAGACCGGACAGGGAGGCGAGGTCACCCCTCCACTTT. Amino acid sequence: CASRPDREARSPLHF.

The rearrangement joins TRBV13 to TRBJ2-7; TRBD1 might be the D (6 bases). V lost 0 bases and J lost 2, with 11 bases in between. CDR1 and CDR2 from the germline V gene are PRHDT and FYEKMQ (reference sequence). This CDR3 is 15 amino acids long. CDR3 region: CASSLGRGSPYEQYF. CDR3 DNA: TGTGCCAGCAGCTTAGGCAGGGGCTCACCCTACGAGCAGTACTTC.

The chain carries TRBV2 and TRBJ2-2; TRBD2 matches 11 bases. V dropped 1 base and J dropped 1; count of bases not matched to a gene: 11. The CDR3 loop spans 20 amino acids. Germline CDR1 is SNHLY and CDR2 is FYNNEI. The DNA of the CDR3 is TGTGCCAGCAGTGAAGGAGTAGCGGGAGGGCCATTTGGGAACACCGGGGAGCTGTTTTTT. It yields the protein CASSEGVAGGPFGNTGELFF. Combining the CDR3 with reference TRBV2 and TRBJ2-2 gives the whole variable domain EPEVTQTPSHQVTQMGQEVILRCVPISNHLYFYWYRQILGQKVEFLVSFYNNEISEKSEIFDDQFSVERPDGSNFTLKIRSTKLEDSAMYFCASSEGVAGGPFGNTGELFFGEGSRLTVL.

This rearrangement joins TRBV19 to TRBJ1-4; D not resolved. CDR3 size: 16 residues. V was trimmed by 3 bases and J by 7 bases, leaving 18 bases between them. Germline V gives CDR1 LNHDA, CDR2 SQIVND (reference sequence). The CDR3 protein is CASSIFVTAESEKLFF. CDR3 bases: TGTGCCAGTAGTATCTTTGTTACGGCAGAATCTGAAAAACTGTTTTTT.

This rearrangement joins TRBV7-8 to TRBJ1-5; TRBD1 matches at 11 bases. There are 16 residues in the CDR3. CDR1 is SGHVS, CDR2 FQNEAQ, per germline. Trimming cost V 5 bases and J 4 bases; bases outside gene matches: 7. CDR3 coding DNA: TGTGCCAGCAGCCGTCCGGGACAGGGGGTAAATCAGCCCCAGCATTTT. Protein: CASSRPGQGVNQPQHF.

The J gene is TRBJ1-2, the V gene TRBV19; D might be TRBD1 (5 bases). This CDR3 spans 16 amino acids. The V end lost 3 bases, the J end lost 0 bases, and 14 bases lay between the germline ends. Germline V gene sequence: CDR1 LNHDA, CDR2 SQIVND (reference sequence). This CDR3 reads CASSISLGGANYGYTF. CDR3 nucleotides: TGTGCCAGTAGTATTTCTCTGGGGGGAGCTAACTATGGCTACACCTTC. Together with reference TRBV19 and TRBJ1-2, the CDR3 gives the full variable domain: DGGITQSPKYLFRKEGQNVTLSCEQNLNHDAMYWYRQDPGQGLRLIYYSQIVNDFQKGDIAEGYSVSREKKESFPLTVTSAQKNPTAFYLCASSISLGGANYGYTFGSGTRLTVV.

The rearrangement joins TRBV10-2 to TRBJ2-1; TRBD1 aligns across 8 bases. The germline V gene has CDR1 WSHSY and CDR2 SAAADI. With V trimmed by 7 bases and J by 7 bases, 6 bases remained unmatched. This CDR3 has 13 residues. The CDR3: CASTAGGLNEQFF. The DNA of the CDR3 is TGCGCCAGCACGGCAGGGGGCCTTAATGAGCAGTTCTTC.

The gene calls are TRBV5-4 and TRBJ2-2, with D perhaps matching TRBD2 (5 bases). V was trimmed by 2 bases and J by 2 bases, leaving 13 bases between them. Germline V gene data show CDR1 as SGHNT and CDR2 as YYREEE (reference sequence). The CDR3 runs 16 residues. CDR3 in amino acids: CASSFREFINTGELFF. The CDR3 DNA reads as TGTGCCAGCAGCTTTCGGGAATTTATTAACACCGGGGAGCTGTTTTTT.

The genes are TRBV24-1 and TRBJ2-5, with D hard to call. Germline V gives CDR1 KGHDR, CDR2 SFDVKD. The CDR3 spans 13 residues. Trimming cost V 9 bases and J 1 base, with 11 bases left between them. Here the CDR3 DNA reads TGTGCCACCGCGACCTCAGTCCAAGAGACCCAGTACTTC. Protein product: CATATSVQETQYF.

V gene TRBV7-2 combines with J gene TRBJ2-7; D assignment may be TRBD1 or TRBD2 (5 bases each). The CDR3 sequence is 16 residues long. Deletions cut 2 bases from V and 3 bases from J, with 17 bases between. Germline lookup yields CDR1 SGHTA and CDR2 FQGNSA. Written as DNA, the CDR3 is TGTGCCAGCAGCTTAAGGTCGGGACGAGTCCTCTACGAGCAGTACTTC. Its protein is CASSLRSGRVLYEQYF.

A word on this clone: The sample carries other DNA sequences with the same CDR3. This rearrangement joins TRBV9 to TRBJ2-6; D is possibly TRBD2 (5 bases). V shed 0 bases and J shed 1 base, with 5 bases lying between them. There are 15 residues in the CDR3. Germline CDR1 reads SGDLS; CDR2 reads YYNGEE. The CDR3 protein is CASSVAGSGANVLTF. CDR3 coding DNA: TGTGCCAGCAGCGTAGCGGGGTCTGGGGCCAACGTCCTGACTTTC.

The chain recombines TRBV7-9 with TRBJ2-7, with D perhaps given as TRBD1 or TRBD2 (6 bases each). V lost 2 bases and J lost 1, with 15 bases in between. This CDR3 spans 16 amino acids. Germline V gives CDR1 SEHNR, CDR2 FQNEAQ (reference sequence). The CDR3: CASSLSSGQGSYEQYF. CDR3 DNA sequence: TGTGCCAGCAGCTTAAGTAGCGGCCAGGGGTCCTACGAGCAGTACTTC.